The text below deals with one T cell receptor beta chain. Its target is unknown. These data belong to a study of OX40 agonist ivuxolimab in advanced cancers. On the study more broadly: With ivuxolimab, an agonistic anti-OX40 (CD134) antibody, patients were treated. A male proportion of approximately 80% was recorded, with mean age around 60 years and range 23 to 79.

The CDR3 is 13 amino acids. Trimming at V came to 5 bases and at J to 4 bases, leaving 4 bases not matched to a gene. Germline values: CDR1 MNHEY, CDR2 SMNVEV (reference sequence). General study results and limits: Some patients who did not respond also had low normalized T-cell clonal expansion. CD8+ T cells (on average) carried more expanded clones than CD4+ T cells.

Using immunoSEQ multiplex PCR, the repertoire was profiled, and TCRdb retains in-frame clones only, with some absent. The sample gives about 150,000 clones, roughly 92% of which show up once; around 0.31% is in the top ten. Sequences were derived from CD4+ or CD8+ T cells sorted from blood, sampled in a trial of the OX40 agonist ivuxolimab. This TCR came from an adult with an advanced solid tumor such as melanoma, head and neck, liver or kidney cancer. The chain recombines TRBV27 with TRBJ2-5, with 7 bases lining up with TRBD1. The CDR3 sequence is CASSPNRGETQYF. The CDR3 DNA sequence: TGTGCCAGCAGTCCTAACAGGGGAGAGACCCAGTACTTC.